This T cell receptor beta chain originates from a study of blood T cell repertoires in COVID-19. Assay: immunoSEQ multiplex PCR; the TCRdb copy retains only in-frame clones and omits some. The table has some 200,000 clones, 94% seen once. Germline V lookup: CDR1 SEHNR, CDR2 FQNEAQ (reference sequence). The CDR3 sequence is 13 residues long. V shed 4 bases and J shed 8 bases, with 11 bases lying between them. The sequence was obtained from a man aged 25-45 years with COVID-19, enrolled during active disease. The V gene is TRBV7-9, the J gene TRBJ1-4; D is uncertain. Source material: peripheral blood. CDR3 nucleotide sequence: TGTGCCAGCAGCTCCCCACAATTGGAAAAACTGTTTTTT. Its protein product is CASSSPQLEKLFF.